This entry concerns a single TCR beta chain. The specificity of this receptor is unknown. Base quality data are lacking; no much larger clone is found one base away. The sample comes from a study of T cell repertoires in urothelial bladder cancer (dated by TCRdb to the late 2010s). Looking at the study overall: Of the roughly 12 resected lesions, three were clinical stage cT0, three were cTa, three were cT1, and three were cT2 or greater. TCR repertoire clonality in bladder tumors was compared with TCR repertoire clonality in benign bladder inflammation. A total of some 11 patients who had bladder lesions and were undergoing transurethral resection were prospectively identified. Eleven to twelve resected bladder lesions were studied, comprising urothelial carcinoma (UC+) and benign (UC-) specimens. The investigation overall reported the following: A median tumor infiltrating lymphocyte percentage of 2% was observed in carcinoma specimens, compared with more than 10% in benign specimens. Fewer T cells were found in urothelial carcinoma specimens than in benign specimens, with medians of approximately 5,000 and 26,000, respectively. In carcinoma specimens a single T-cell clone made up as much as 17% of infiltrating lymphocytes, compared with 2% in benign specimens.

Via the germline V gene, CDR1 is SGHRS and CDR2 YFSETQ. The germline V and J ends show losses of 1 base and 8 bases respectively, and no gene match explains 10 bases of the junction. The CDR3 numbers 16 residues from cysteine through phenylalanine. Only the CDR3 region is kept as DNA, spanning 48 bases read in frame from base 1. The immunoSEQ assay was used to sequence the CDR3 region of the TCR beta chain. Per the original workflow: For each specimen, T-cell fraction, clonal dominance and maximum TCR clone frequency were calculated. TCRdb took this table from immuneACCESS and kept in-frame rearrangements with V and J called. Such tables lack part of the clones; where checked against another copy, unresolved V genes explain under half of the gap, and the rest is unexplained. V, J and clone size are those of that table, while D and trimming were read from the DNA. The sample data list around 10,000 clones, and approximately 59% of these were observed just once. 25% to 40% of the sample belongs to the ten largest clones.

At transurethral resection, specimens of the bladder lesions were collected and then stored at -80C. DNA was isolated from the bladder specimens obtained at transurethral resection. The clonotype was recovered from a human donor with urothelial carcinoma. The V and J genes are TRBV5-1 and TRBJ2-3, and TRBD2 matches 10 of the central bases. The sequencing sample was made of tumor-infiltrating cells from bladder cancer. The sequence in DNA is TGCGCCAGCAGCTTGAATGGCGGGACTAGCGTAGGTACGCAGTATTTT. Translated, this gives CASSLNGGTSVGTQYF.